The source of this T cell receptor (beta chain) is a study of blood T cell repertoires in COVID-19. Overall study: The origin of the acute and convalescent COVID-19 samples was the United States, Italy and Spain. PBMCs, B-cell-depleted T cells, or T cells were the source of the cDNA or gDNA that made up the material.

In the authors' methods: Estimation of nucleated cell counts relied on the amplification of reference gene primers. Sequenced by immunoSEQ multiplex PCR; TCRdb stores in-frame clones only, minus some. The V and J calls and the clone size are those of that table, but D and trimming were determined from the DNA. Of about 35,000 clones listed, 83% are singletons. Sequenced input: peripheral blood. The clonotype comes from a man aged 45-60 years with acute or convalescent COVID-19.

The CDR3, as DNA: TGTGCCAGCAGTGAAGTGGCAGGTTCCTACGAGCAGTACTTC. This translates into CASSEVAGSYEQYF. The rearrangement uses TRBV6-1 and TRBJ2-7; no clear D gene. CDR1 is MNHNS, CDR2 SASEGT, per germline. This CDR3 has 14 residues. The V gene lost 1 base and the J gene lost 1 base, with 8 bases spanning the gap.